This is a list of T cell receptor beta chains from one sample in a study of STAT5B mutations in CD4+ large granular lymphocyte leukemia. Sequenced by immunoSEQ multiplex PCR; TCRdb stores in-frame clones only, minus some. The sample records 20,000 to 30,000 clones, about 76% being singletons. Source material: CD4+ T cells from blood buffy coats. The origin of the receptors is a human donor in good health. Both conserved end residues are part of each CDR3. D genes are given only for firm matches. Where a row states a size, it is once, few, many or the class of an expanded clone; other rows omit it.

J gene | clone size | D gene | V gene | CDR3 protein | CDR3 DNA
TRBJ2-3 | - | - | TRBV30 | CAWDRQRRTDTQYF | TGTGCCTGGGATAGACAGAGACGCACAGATACGCAGTATTTT
TRBJ2-7 | - | TRBD1 | TRBV5-8 | CASRGQGSHEQYF | TGTGCCAGCAGGGGACAGGGTTCCCACGAGCAGTACTTC
TRBJ2-3 | - | TRBD1 | TRBV7-6 | CASSHTGGTSTDTQYF | TGTGCCAGCAGCCACACAGGGGGGACTAGCACAGATACGCAGTATTTT
TRBJ2-5 | - | - | TRBV4-2 | CASSPAEGGETQYF | TGTGCCAGCAGCCCAGCAGAGGGGGGAGAGACCCAGTACTTC
TRBJ2-7 | - | TRBD2 | TRBV11-2 | CASSTGTSGSPYEQYF | TGTGCCAGCAGCACCGGGACTAGCGGGTCCCCCTACGAGCAGTACTTC
TRBJ1-2 | few | TRBD1 | TRBV7-2 | CASSSSGGAYGYTF | TGTGCCAGCAGCTCCTCAGGGGGAGCCTATGGCTACACCTTC
TRBJ2-7 | few | TRBD1 | TRBV30 | CAWSGGQGSTYEQYF | TGTGCCTGGAGTGGGGGACAGGGTAGTACCTACGAGCAGTACTTC
TRBJ2-1 | - | - | TRBV4-1 | CASSQDNVQTYNEQFF | TGCGCCAGCAGCCAAGATAACGTACAGACCTACAATGAGCAGTTCTTC
TRBJ2-2 | - | - | TRBV5-1 | CASSPVAGNTGELFF | TGCGCCAGCAGCCCGGTGGCAGGGAACACCGGGGAGCTGTTTTTT
TRBJ1-3 | - | TRBD1 | TRBV13 | CASSLGTGQGEHTIYF | TGTGCCAGCAGCTTAGGTACAGGACAGGGGGAGCACACCATATATTTT
TRBJ2-1 | - | TRBD2 | TRBV4-2 | CASSQAGHLAGAYNEQFF | TGTGCCAGCAGCCAAGCTGGTCATCTAGCGGGAGCTTACAATGAGCAGTTCTTC
TRBJ2-7 | once | - | TRBV29-1 | CSVDDSSYEQYF | TGCAGCGTTGACGATAGCTCCTACGAGCAGTACTTC
TRBJ2-7 | - | TRBD2 | TRBV29-1 | CSVTGAASGNYEQYF | TGCAGCGTAACCGGGGCGGCTAGCGGGAATTACGAGCAGTACTTC
TRBJ1-3 | - | TRBD1 | TRBV7-8 | CATSGGYRGRYGNTIYF | TGTGCCACTAGCGGGGGATACAGGGGGCGGTATGGAAACACCATATATTTT
TRBJ1-6 | - | - | TRBV6-1 | CASSEVNNSPLHF | TGTGCCAGCAGTGAAGTAAATAATTCACCCCTCCACTTT
TRBJ1-1 | - | - | TRBV7-9 | CASSLRGMNTEAFF | TGTGCCAGCAGCTTGAGAGGTATGAACACTGAAGCTTTCTTT
TRBJ2-1 | - | - | TRBV6-1 | CASQPPGRQREQFF | TGTGCCAGCCAACCACCGGGGCGACAGCGGGAGCAGTTCTTC
TRBJ2-1 | - | - | TRBV28 | CASSLTGPGWRQFF | TGTGCCAGCAGTTTAACAGGGCCCGGGTGGCGGCAGTTCTTC
TRBJ2-2 | once | TRBD2 | TRBV5-1 | CASSFAGTRDTGELFF | TGCGCCAGCAGCTTTGCCGGGACTAGGGACACCGGGGAGCTGTTTTTT
TRBJ2-5 | - | - | TRBV5-4 | CASSFGQNQETQYF | TGTGCCAGCAGCTTTGGTCAGAACCAAGAGACCCAGTACTTC
TRBJ1-4 | - | - | TRBV19 | CASSLDSATNEKLFF | TGTGCCAGTAGCCTTGACAGCGCAACTAATGAAAAACTGTTTTTT
TRBJ2-5 | - | - | TRBV7-9 | CASSRVAQETQYF | TGTGCCAGCAGTAGGGTGGCTCAAGAGACCCAGTACTTC
TRBJ2-3 | - | - | TRBV12-1 | CASSSPSRGGPTDTQYF | TGTGCCAGCAGCTCCCCTAGTCGCGGGGGGCCCACAGATACGCAGTATTTT
TRBJ2-7 | - | - | TRBV5-4 | CASSLAAEAEQYF | TGTGCCAGCAGCTTGGCCGCCGAGGCAGAGCAGTACTTC
TRBJ1-4 | - | - | TRBV7-9 | CASSRGGRLEKLFF | TGTGCCAGCAGCCGAGGAGGACGGTTAGAAAAACTGTTTTTT
TRBJ1-2 | - | TRBD1 | TRBV27 | CASSDTGTGWLYGYTF | TGTGCCAGCAGTGACACCGGGACAGGGTGGCTCTATGGCTACACCTTC
TRBJ2-1 | - | TRBD2 | TRBV4-3 | CASSTGLAGAIQFF | TGCGCCAGCAGCACGGGACTAGCGGGAGCTATCCAGTTCTTC
TRBJ2-7 | - | TRBD1 | TRBV6-5 | CASSPGTGGAEQYF | TGTGCCAGCAGTCCCGGGACAGGGGGCGCCGAGCAGTACTTC
TRBJ2-6 | - | - | TRBV27 | CASSLDFGANVLTF | TGTGCCAGCAGTTTAGATTTTGGGGCCAACGTCCTGACTTTC
TRBJ1-1 | - | TRBD1 | TRBV11-3 | CASSALRQGESTEAFF | TGTGCCAGCAGCGCCCTCCGGCAGGGGGAGAGCACTGAAGCTTTCTTT
TRBJ1-5 | few | - | TRBV7-9 | CASSFSVAAGVSNQPQHF | TGTGCCAGCAGTTTCTCTGTTGCGGCTGGCGTTAGCAATCAGCCCCAGCATTTT
TRBJ1-5 | - | TRBD1 | TRBV5-5 | CASSWGTGGQPQHF | TGTGCCAGCAGCTGGGGGACAGGGGGACAGCCCCAGCATTTT
TRBJ1-1 | - | - | TRBV6-6 | CASTTKSNTEAFF | TGTGCCAGCACGACAAAAAGTAACACTGAAGCTTTCTTT
TRBJ1-1 | - | TRBD1 | TRBV6-5 | CASSRQGTEAFF | TGTGCCAGCAGCCGACAGGGTACTGAAGCTTTCTTT
TRBJ2-7 | - | - | TRBV7-2 | CASSPGSYEQYF | TGTGCCAGCAGTCCTGGGTCCTACGAGCAGTACTTC
TRBJ2-7 | - | TRBD1 | TRBV18 | CASSFGTAPSEQYF | TGTGCCAGCTCTTTCGGGACAGCCCCATCCGAGCAGTACTTC
TRBJ2-5 | - | TRBD2 | TRBV29-1 | CSVNGRGETQYF | TGCAGCGTTAACGGGAGGGGTGAGACCCAGTACTTC
TRBJ1-3 | - | TRBD1 | TRBV2 | CASSDGTGISGNTIYF | TGTGCCAGCAGTGACGGGACAGGGATCTCTGGAAACACCATATATTTT
TRBJ2-7 | - | TRBD2 | TRBV4-2 | CASSQDRSGRMSRYEQYF | TGTGCCAGCAGCCAAGATCGAAGCGGGAGGATGAGTCGGTACGAGCAGTACTTC
TRBJ1-1 | - | TRBD1 | TRBV6-6 | CASSYGHRGNTEAFF | TGTGCCAGCAGTTACGGGCACAGGGGGAACACTGAAGCTTTCTTT
TRBJ2-1 | once | - | TRBV5-4 | CASSLSGMNEQFF | TGTGCCAGCAGCTTATCCGGGATGAATGAGCAGTTCTTC
TRBJ1-2 | - | TRBD1 | TRBV10-3 | CAISEPGQLDTF | TGTGCCATCAGTGAGCCGGGACAGTTGGACACCTTC
TRBJ2-7 | once | - | TRBV27 | CASRPYGGSVGYEQYF | TGTGCCAGCAGGCCTTATGGGGGGAGCGTTGGCTACGAGCAGTACTTC
TRBJ2-1 | - | - | TRBV19 | CASSAYNEQFF | TGTGCCAGTAGCGCTTACAATGAGCAGTTCTTC
TRBJ2-7 | few | TRBD1 | TRBV7-9 | CASSWDREGNEQYF | TGTGCCAGCAGCTGGGACAGGGAGGGCAACGAGCAGTACTTC
TRBJ1-5 | - | TRBD1 | TRBV28 | CASTAYLTGGTVSNQPQHF | TGTGCCAGCACCGCGTATTTGACAGGGGGTACCGTTAGCAATCAGCCCCAGCATTTT